The 29 T cell receptor beta chains in this list originate from one sample, sequenced in a study of blood T cell repertoires in COVID-19. The assay was immunoSEQ multiplex PCR, and TCRdb's table has in-frame clones only and misses some. The sample records 80,000 to 100,000 clones, 75% to 85% being singletons. Sequenced input: peripheral blood. These receptors were obtained from a woman in her seventies with acute or convalescent COVID-19.

This clone was seen just once. V is TRBV27 and J is TRBJ1-3; no clear D. The CDR3 length is 14 residues. The germline gives CDR1 MNHEY, CDR2 SMNVEV (reference sequence). V lost 5 bases and J lost 2, with 10 bases in between. The CDR3 region is CASSPRGTGNTIYF. CDR3 DNA: TGTGCCAGCAGTCCTCGGGGAACTGGAAACACCATATATTTT.

The rearrangement links TRBV7-6 to TRBJ1-6, with a tentative D call TRBD1 (6 bases). The CDR3 loop spans 15 amino acids. The V end lost 5 bases, the J end lost 5 bases, and 13 bases lay between the germline ends. Germline values: CDR1 SGHVS, CDR2 FNYEAQ. This CDR3 is CASSRLAGDNSPLHF. For the CDR3, the DNA is TGTGCCAGCAGCCGGCTGGCAGGGGATAATTCACCCCTCCACTTT.

This rearrangement joins TRBV19 to TRBJ2-1; TRBD2 aligns across 14 bases. With 4 bases clipped from V and 4 bases from J, the junction kept 3 bases outside the gene matches. The CDR3 is 16 amino acids. Per the germline V gene, CDR1 is LNHDA and CDR2 is SQIVND (reference sequence). CDR3 residues: CASSRLAGGLYNEQFF. The CDR3 DNA reads as TGTGCCAGTAGTAGACTAGCGGGGGGGCTGTACAATGAGCAGTTCTTC. The full variable domain, its missing parts supplied by reference TRBV19 and TRBJ2-1, is DGGITQSPKYLFRKEGQNVTLSCEQNLNHDAMYWYRQDPGQGLRLIYYSQIVNDFQKGDIAEGYSVSREKKESFPLTVTSAQKNPTAFYLCASSRLAGGLYNEQFFGPGTRLTVL.

CDR3 amino acids: CASSLAFNWQRIPPLHF. The CDR3 nucleotides are TGTGCCAGCAGCTTGGCGTTTAACTGGCAGAGGATACCACCCCTCCACTTT. The chain combines TRBV5-5 with TRBJ1-6; D is uncertain. The germline V gene encodes CDR1 SGHKS and CDR2 YYEKEE (reference sequence). The V and J ends lost 0 bases and 11 bases respectively, with 21 bases between them. The CDR3 covers 17 residues.

This rearrangement joins TRBV10-3 to TRBJ1-2; D is possibly TRBD1 (5 bases). The CDR3 is 13 amino acids. Germline V gene lookup returns CDR1 ENHRY and CDR2 SYGVKD. V shed 7 bases and J shed 4 bases, with 13 bases lying between them. The CDR3 coding sequence is TGTGCCATCACCGATCTCCAGGGCTATGGCTACACCTTC. It translates to CAITDLQGYGYTF.

The chain couples TRBV11-3 to TRBJ2-3; 10 bases align to TRBD2. The CDR3 extends over 14 amino acids. CDR1 SGHNT and CDR2 YENEEA come from the germline V gene. Losses at the gene ends were 10 bases for V and 5 bases for J; bases not matched to a gene: 9. DNA for the CDR3: TGTGCCACCTCTAGCGGGAGATCTGAAGATACGCAGTATTTT. Protein sequence: CATSSGRSEDTQYF.

The gene calls are TRBV6-5 and TRBJ1-4; a possible D gene is TRBD1 (5 bases). Germline V gives CDR1 MNHEY, CDR2 SVGAGI. The CDR3 is 14 residues long. V was pared by 4 bases and J by 3 bases, with 9 bases between. The CDR3 DNA follows: TGTGCCAGCAGTTTCCTAGGGGCTAATGAAAAACTGTTTTTT. Protein: CASSFLGANEKLFF.

The chain links TRBV7-9 to TRBJ1-6; tentatively, D is TRBD1 (5 bases). Germline CDR1 SEHNR, CDR2 FQNEAQ (reference sequence). V lost 4 bases and J lost 4, with 8 bases in between. The CDR3 covers 14 residues. CDR3: CASSSGTYNSPLHF. In nucleotides, the CDR3 is TGTGCCAGCAGCTCGGGGACTTATAATTCACCCCTCCACTTT.

The chain couples TRBV6-6 to TRBJ1-2; 8 nucleotides match TRBD1. J gave up 7 bases and V 2 bases, and 6 bases lay outside the gene matches. The CDR3 covers 14 residues. Germline loops: CDR1 MNHNY, CDR2 SVGAGI (reference sequence). The CDR3 DNA sequence: TGTGCCAGCAGTTACCAGACAGGGGTCTTTGGCTACACCTTC. Translating gives CASSYQTGVFGYTF.

A remark on this clone: An end of the junction differs from the germline gene, which may be a read error. The chain has TRBV5-1 and TRBJ1-2; TRBD1 aligns across 8 bases. The germline gives CDR1 SGHRS, CDR2 YFSETQ. The CDR3 has 16 residues. For the CDR3, the DNA is TGCGCCAGCAGCTTGGATGGGCAGGGGGCGGGATATGACTACACCTTC. Translating it yields CASSLDGQGAGYDYTF. Using reference TRBV5-1 and TRBJ1-2 for the parts outside the CDR3, the full variable domain is KAGVTQTPRYLIKTRGQQVTLSCSPISGHRSVSWYQQTPGQGLQFLFEYFSETQRNKGNFPGRFSGRQFSNSRSEMNVSTLELGDSALYLCASSLDGQGAGYDYTFGSGTRLTVV.

V gene TRBV18 combines with J gene TRBJ1-5; possible D gene TRBD1, 6 bases. The CDR3 contains 17 residues. V lost 3 bases and J 2 bases, leaving 17 bases between the germline ends. Germline CDR1 reads KGHSH; CDR2 reads LQKENI. The CDR3 nucleotides are TGTGCCAGCTCACCGGCCCAGGGGAGGGAAGGCAATCAGCCCCAGCATTTT. It translates to CASSPAQGREGNQPQHF.

This clone was observed a few times. This chain uses TRBV6-5 with TRBJ2-1; 10 bases fit TRBD2. CDR3 length equals 15 residues. The trim removed 4 bases at V and 7 bases at J, leaving 7 bases unmatched. Germline CDR1 MNHEY, CDR2 SVGAGI. Here the CDR3 reads CASSSQRGGRNEQFF. CDR3 nucleotide sequence: TGTGCCAGCAGTTCTCAGCGGGGGGGCCGAAATGAGCAGTTCTTC.

The chain has TRBV6-5 and TRBJ2-1; 7 bases match TRBD1. Germline V gene data show CDR1 as MNHEY and CDR2 as SVGAGI. The CDR3 extends over 13 amino acids. Germline trimming cut 2 bases from V and 12 bases from J; bases unmatched to any gene: 7. This CDR3 reads CASSYADRAAQFF. CDR3 sequence (DNA): TGTGCCAGCAGTTACGCCGACAGGGCAGCGCAGTTCTTC.

The chain carries TRBV4-3 and TRBJ1-6; the D gene is possibly TRBD1 (5 bases). This CDR3 has 18 residues. Deletions cut 0 bases from V and 0 bases from J, with 12 bases between. Germline V lookup: CDR1 LGHNA, CDR2 YSLEER. CDR3 loop: CASSQEAGISSYNSPLHF. The DNA for the CDR3 is TGCGCCAGCAGCCAAGAGGCAGGGATAAGCTCCTATAATTCACCCCTCCACTTT.

The chain links TRBV4-3 to TRBJ1-2, with D hard to call. From germline, CDR1 is LGHNA and CDR2 YSLEER. V lost 0 bases to trimming and J lost 2 bases, with 10 bases between them. This CDR3 contains 15 residues. The CDR3 sequence: CASSQDFQLNYGYTF. CDR3 nucleotides: TGCGCCAGCAGCCAAGATTTCCAGTTGAACTATGGCTACACCTTC.

The rearrangement joins TRBV2 to TRBJ1-5; D uncertain. The germline V gene encodes CDR1 SNHLY and CDR2 FYNNEI. CDR3 length equals 16 residues. Trimming removed 6 bases at V and 2 bases at J, with 17 bases between. CDR3 loop: CASSPDRRSRNQPQHF. Written as DNA, the CDR3 is TGTGCCAGCAGCCCCGATCGACGGAGTCGCAATCAGCCCCAGCATTTT.

The V call is TRBV10-1, the J call TRBJ2-1, with 7 bases lining up with TRBD2. This CDR3 has 17 amino acids. V lost 8 bases to trimming and J lost 3 bases; unmatched junction nucleotides: 16. The germline CDR1 and CDR2 sequences are WNHNN and SYGVQD (reference sequence). CDR3: CASSCPPSGPHYNEQFF. CDR3 DNA sequence: TGCGCCAGCTCCTGCCCCCCTAGCGGACCCCACTACAATGAGCAGTTCTTC.

J is TRBJ1-2 and V is TRBV19; D is undetermined. Germline V CDR1 and CDR2: LNHDA, SQIVND (reference sequence). V was pared by 5 bases and J by 3 bases, with 10 bases between. The CDR3 loop spans 13 amino acids. The CDR3 bases are TGTGCCAGTAGTCGAGGAGGGTACTATGGCTACACCTTC. Its protein is CASSRGGYYGYTF.

The chain employs TRBV28 and TRBJ2-5; D is unresolved. Looked up from germline, CDR1 is MDHEN and CDR2 is SYDVKM. Trimming took 6 bases from V and 3 from J, leaving 11 bases between them. This CDR3 has 13 amino acids. The CDR3 loop reads CASRFGWEETQYF. The CDR3, as DNA: TGTGCCAGCAGGTTCGGGTGGGAAGAGACCCAGTACTTC. Based on the CDR3 plus reference TRBV28 and TRBJ2-5, the full variable domain is DVKVTQSSRYLVKRTGEKVFLECVQDMDHENMFWYRQDPGLGLRLIYFSYDVKMKEKGDIPEGYSVSREKKERFSLILESASTNQTSMYLCASRFGWEETQYFGPGTRLLVL.

The V and J genes are TRBV28 and TRBJ2-7, with 7 bases aligning to TRBD1. V gave up 7 bases and J gave up 4 bases; unmatched junction bases: 4. The germline V gene has CDR1 MDHEN and CDR2 SYDVKM. CDR3 size: 12 residues. This chain's CDR3 is CASNRGWYEQYF. The CDR3, as DNA: TGTGCCAGCAACAGGGGATGGTACGAGCAGTACTTC.

The chain links TRBV28 to TRBJ2-7; TRBD1 matches at 7 bases. Germline V gene lookup returns CDR1 MDHEN and CDR2 SYDVKM. The J segment lost 6 bases and the V segment lost 4 bases, leaving 6 bases of the junction unmatched. The CDR3 loop spans 13 amino acids. The CDR3 DNA reads TGTGCCAGCAGTTCCCAGACAGGGATCGAGCAGTACTTC. It translates to CASSSQTGIEQYF.

By share, this clone counts as medium-sized (0.01 to 0.1%). The rearrangement joins TRBV28 to TRBJ1-1, with TRBD1 matching 11 bases. J gave up 0 bases and V 4 bases, and 7 bases lay outside the gene matches. This CDR3 contains 17 residues. The germline gives CDR1 MDHEN, CDR2 SYDVKM. In DNA form, the CDR3 reads TGTGCCAGCAGTTCCCCCTGGACAGGGGGCCTGAACACTGAAGCTTTCTTT. Amino acid sequence: CASSSPWTGGLNTEAFF.

The rearrangement joins TRBV27 to TRBJ2-7, with unresolved D. The V gene's germline CDR1 is MNHEY and CDR2 SMNVEV (reference sequence). V was shortened by 0 bases and J by 3 bases, with 6 bases between the two germline ends. The CDR3 loop spans 13 amino acids. DNA of the CDR3: TGTGCCAGCAGTTTATCTGGCAGCTACGAGCAGTACTTC. Amino acids: CASSLSGSYEQYF.

The chain is built from TRBV30 and TRBJ2-7; the D gene is possibly TRBD1 (5 bases). Per the germline V gene, CDR1 is GTSNPN and CDR2 is SVGIG (reference sequence). This CDR3 spans 13 amino acids. Trimming cost V 8 bases and J 0 bases, with 14 bases left between them. Written as DNA, the CDR3 is TGTGCCCTTACGACAGCCTCCTCCTACGAGCAGTACTTC. This sequence encodes CALTTASSYEQYF.

The table lists this clone with a few counts. The chain links TRBV6-6 to TRBJ2-3; the match to TRBD1 covers 8 bases. Germline V gene lookup returns CDR1 MNHNY and CDR2 SVGAGI (reference sequence). V dropped 6 bases and J dropped 1; count of bases not matched to a gene: 6. The CDR3 contains 15 residues. The CDR3 protein is CASSDRGQGTDTQYF. DNA of the CDR3: TGTGCCAGCAGCGACAGGGGACAAGGCACAGATACGCAGTATTTT.

This chain joins TRBV10-3 and TRBJ2-1; TRBD2 aligns across 9 bases. In germline, CDR1 is ENHRY, CDR2 SYGVKD. V shed 6 bases and J 5 bases; nucleotides not matched to a gene: 5. The CDR3 has 14 amino acids. CDR3 nucleotide sequence: TGTGCCATCAGGCGGGGGGGCGTGGACAATGAGCAGTTCTTC. Translated, it gives CAIRRGGVDNEQFF.

Remarks on this clone: An end of the junction does not agree with germline; a read error may underlie this. The chain employs TRBV5-6 and TRBJ1-1, with TRBD1 as a possible D gene (5 bases). This CDR3 spans 14 amino acids. Germline values: CDR1 SGHDT, CDR2 YYEEEE. The CDR3 region has the DNA TGTGCCAGCAGCCCGGGACTGCTGAACAGTGAAGCTTTCTTT. Its protein is CASSPGLLNSEAFF. The full variable domain, in which reference TRBV5-6 and TRBJ1-1 provide the parts outside the CDR3, is DAGVTQSPTHLIKTRGQQVTLRCSPKSGHDTVSWYQQALGQGPQFIFQYYEEEERQRGNFPDRFSGHQFPNYSSELNVNALLLGDSALYLCASSPGLLNSEAFFGQGTRLTVV.

This clone has a handful of counts. J is TRBJ1-1 and V is TRBV4-3; 9 nucleotides agree with TRBD1. V lost 0 bases, J lost 10 bases, and 12 bases stayed unmatched. Per germline, CDR1 LGHNA and CDR2 YSLEER. The CDR3 contains 16 residues. As DNA, the CDR3 is TGCGCCAGCAGCCAAGATCCCCCTGGACAGGGGTCGAGAGCTTTCTTT. Translating it yields CASSQDPPGQGSRAFF.

In its sample, this clone was seen once. The gene calls are TRBV29-1 and TRBJ2-7, with 9 bases identical to TRBD1. Germline V lookup: CDR1 SQVTM, CDR2 ANQGSEA. Germline trimming cut 6 bases from V and 3 bases from J; bases unmatched to any gene: 15. The CDR3 loop spans 16 amino acids. The CDR3 bases are TGCAGCGTCAGATCATACCCGGGACAGGGATTCTACGAGCAGTACTTC. Its translation: CSVRSYPGQGFYEQYF.